The 23 T cell receptor beta chains in this list originate from one sample, sequenced in a study of blood T cells in healthy people across ages. The authors ran a second PCR of about 7 to 11 cycles using a sample-barcoded 5' primer and a J-beta primer mix. TCRdb analysed the 5' RACE reads with MiXCR anew, one entry per CDR3 protein. The sample holds around 780,000 distinct CDR3 sequences; more than 50% are singletons and the top ten take 20% to 30%. The sample consisted of blood. The receptors come from a man between 35 and 55 years old in good health.

The V call is TRBV12-3 or TRBV12-4, the J call TRBJ1-5; D gene unclear. CDR3 length equals 13 residues. Trimming removed 1 base at V and 9 bases at J, with 10 bases between. The CDR3 DNA reads as TGTGCCAGCAGTTTAGGTACGCTGGGGCCCCAGCATTTT. Its protein is CASSLGTLGPQHF.

This clonotype was counted between two and nine times. V usage is TRBV28 and J usage is TRBJ2-1; 7 nucleotides agree with TRBD2. The CDR3 loop spans 12 amino acids. CDR1 MDHEN and CDR2 SYDVKM come from the germline V gene. V lost 7 bases and J lost 6; bases outside the gene matches: 3. In DNA, the CDR3 is TGTGCCAGCACCTCTAGCGGCAATGAGCAGTTCTTC. This gives the protein CASTSSGNEQFF.

The V and J genes are TRBV28 and TRBJ2-4; possible D gene TRBD2, 7 bases. Trimming pared 6 bases from V and 5 bases from J, leaving 29 bases between. Germline CDR1 MDHEN, CDR2 SYDVKM. This CDR3 has 19 residues. CDR3 sequence reads: CASRTSGGLRLNVQNIQYF. The CDR3 DNA sequence: TGTGCCAGCAGAACGTCGGGGGGCCTCCGCCTAAATGTTCAAAACATTCAGTACTTC.

The genes are TRBV9 and TRBJ2-7, with TRBD1 matching 11 bases. The V gene end was trimmed by 2 bases and the J gene end by 4 bases; junction bases not matched to a gene: 5. This CDR3 contains 15 residues. CDR1 and CDR2 (germline): SGDLS, YYNGEE. This CDR3 is CASSVSGTGGYEQYF. Here the CDR3 DNA reads TGTGCCAGCAGCGTCTCCGGGACAGGGGGGTACGAGCAGTACTTC.

The V call is TRBV4-1, the J call TRBJ2-3; D not certain. The germline CDR1 and CDR2 sequences are MGHRA and YSYEKL. V shed 1 base and J shed 0 bases, with 8 bases lying between them. This CDR3 has 15 residues. The CDR3 region has the DNA TGCGCCAGCAGCCAAGGATTGGGGAGCACAGATACGCAGTATTTT. Protein product: CASSQGLGSTDTQYF.

V gene TRBV4-1 combines with J gene TRBJ2-5; TRBD2 matches 7 bases. CDR3 size: 14 residues. The V segment lost 2 bases and the J segment 11 bases; nucleotides outside the gene matches: 11. Per germline, CDR1 MGHRA and CDR2 YSYEKL. This chain's CDR3 is CASSQLAERGEQYF. For the CDR3, the DNA is TGCGCCAGCAGCCAACTAGCGGAGAGGGGTGAGCAGTACTTC.

This sequence joins TRBV27 and TRBJ2-5; D unresolved. The J call is uncertain, as TRBJ2-7 better fits the DNA end. This CDR3 spans 14 amino acids. Per germline, CDR1 MNHEY and CDR2 SMNVEV (reference sequence). CDR3 sequence reads: CASSLFSGRDEQYF. In DNA form, the CDR3 reads TGTGCCAGCAGTTTATTTTCCGGTAGGGACGAGCAGTACTTC.

The V gene is TRBV5-1, the J gene TRBJ2-1; no reliable D call. Between the trimmed V and J ends, which lost 4 bases and 7 bases, there was a span of 15 bases. Germline loops: CDR1 SGHRS, CDR2 YFSETQ. The CDR3 is 14 residues long. CDR3 region: CASSPPDVGNEQFF. In DNA form, the CDR3 reads TGCGCCAGCAGCCCCCCGGACGTTGGGAATGAGCAGTTCTTC. Based on the CDR3 plus reference TRBV5-1 and TRBJ2-1, the full variable domain is KAGVTQTPRYLIKTRGQQVTLSCSPISGHRSVSWYQQTPGQGLQFLFEYFSETQRNKGNFPGRFSGRQFSNSRSEMNVSTLELGDSALYLCASSPPDVGNEQFFGPGTRLTVL.

This clonotype came up once. The chain is built from TRBV12-3 or TRBV12-4 and TRBJ2-3, with TRBD2 identical over 12 bases. This CDR3 has 19 residues. V lost 6 bases, J lost 3 bases, and 16 bases stayed unmatched. The CDR3 sequence: CASSPLGLAGGRWTDTQYF. In nucleotides, the CDR3 is TGTGCCAGCAGCCCCTTAGGGCTAGCGGGGGGGCGGTGGACAGATACGCAGTATTTT.

This clonotype was counted only a few times. The chain is built from TRBV29-1 and TRBJ2-3, with 9 nucleotides matching TRBD1. Germline CDR1 SQVTM, CDR2 ANQGSEA. This CDR3 has 15 amino acids. J was trimmed by 6 bases and V by 6 bases; bases with no gene match: 13. The CDR3 DNA follows: TGCAGCGTAGAGAATGACAGGGGGAGGAAGGATACGCAGTATTTT. It yields the protein CSVENDRGRKDTQYF.

This clonotype was counted a few times. J is TRBJ1-4 and V is TRBV18; D not resolved. V lost 6 bases and J 5 bases, leaving 7 bases between the germline ends. Germline values: CDR1 KGHSH, CDR2 LQKENI. The CDR3 is 12 amino acids. CDR3 sequence (DNA): TGTGCCAGCTCGCCTAAAAATGAAAAACTGTTTTTT. It specifies CASSPKNEKLFF.

The chain uses TRBV12-3 or TRBV12-4 and TRBJ2-5; TRBD2 aligns across 16 bases. Germline trimming cut 4 bases from V and 5 bases from J; bases unmatched to any gene: 10. CDR3 length: 18 amino acids. Here the CDR3 DNA reads TGTGCCAGCAGTTCGGGACTAGCGGGAGGGTACCCCTTGGAGACCCAGTACTTC. The encoded protein is CASSSGLAGGYPLETQYF.

The J gene is TRBJ2-1, the V gene TRBV7-9; weak D call: TRBD1 (6 bases). CDR3 length: 18 residues. Germline loops: CDR1 SEHNR, CDR2 FQNEAQ (reference sequence). Trimming removed 3 bases from V and 9 bases from J, with 27 bases in between. The CDR3 reads CASSLTDLRGVSIGEQFF. CDR3 sequence (DNA): TGTGCCAGCAGCTTGACGGACCTCAGGGGTGTAAGCATTGGTGAGCAGTTCTTC.

This chain uses TRBV28 with TRBJ2-7, with 12 bases fitting TRBD2. The CDR3 loop spans 15 amino acids. V dropped 7 bases and J dropped 6; count of bases not matched to a gene: 10. Germline CDR1 and CDR2: MDHEN and SYDVKM. CDR3 coding DNA: TGTGCCAGCACTGGCGGCCTAGCGGGAGGGCTCGAGCAGTACTTC. This codes for CASTGGLAGGLEQYF.

This sequence joins TRBV7-3 and TRBJ2-3; the D gene is possibly TRBD2 (6 bases). From germline, CDR1 is SGHTA and CDR2 FQGTGA. The CDR3 runs 16 residues. V lost 5 bases to trimming and J lost 0 bases, with 15 bases between them. The CDR3 DNA is TGTGCCAGCAGCCGGACCGGACTAACTAGCACAGATACGCAGTATTTT. This encodes CASSRTGLTSTDTQYF.

CDR3 bases: TGCAGTGCTCGCTGGAATAGCGGGGGGGTCTACAATGAGCAGTTCTTC. Protein product: CSARWNSGGVYNEQFF. This rearrangement joins TRBV20-1 to TRBJ2-1; 11 bases line up with TRBD2. V dropped 5 bases and J dropped 3; count of bases not matched to a gene: 9. CDR1 and CDR2 (germline): DFQATT, SNEGSKA (reference sequence). The CDR3 contains 16 residues.

This clonotype was observed a handful of times. V is TRBV4-3 and J is TRBJ2-1; D ambiguous. The germline V gene has CDR1 LGHNA and CDR2 YSLEER. The ends were cut back, 0 bases at V and 4 bases at J, with 10 bases in the middle. This CDR3 is 15 amino acids long. The CDR3 DNA is TGCGCCAGCAGCCAAGATCTTGCTAATTACAATGAGCAGTTCTTC. It codes for CASSQDLANYNEQFF.

The CDR3 coding sequence is TGTGCCAAACTCTTACAGGGTTTAAGCTCCTACAATGAGCAGTTCTTC. This gives the protein CAKLLQGLSSYNEQFF. V and J are TRBV7-2 and TRBJ2-1; tentative D call: TRBD1 (6 bases). CDR1 is SGHTA, CDR2 FQGNSA, per germline. CDR3 length: 16 residues. The V and J ends lost 10 bases and 0 bases respectively, with 19 bases between them.

V gene TRBV6-6 combines with J gene TRBJ2-7; D assignment may be TRBD1 or TRBD2 (7 bases each). Trimming removed 0 bases from V and 5 bases from J, with 17 bases in between. CDR1 and CDR2 from the germline V gene are MNHNY and SVGAGI (reference sequence). There are 16 residues in the CDR3. CDR3 residues: CASSYSKAQGGNEQYF. CDR3 in DNA: TGTGCCAGCAGTTACTCGAAGGCCCAGGGGGGGAACGAGCAGTACTTC.

V gene TRBV20-1 combines with J gene TRBJ2-7; 12 bases fit TRBD2. This CDR3 is built from 14 residues. Germline V gives CDR1 DFQATT, CDR2 SNEGSKA (reference sequence). The V and J ends lost 6 bases and 0 bases, in that order; junction bases with no gene match: 3. The CDR3: CSAKGLAGSYEQYF. Here the CDR3 DNA reads TGCAGTGCCAAGGGACTAGCGGGCTCCTACGAGCAGTACTTC.

V usage is TRBV5-1 and J usage is TRBJ1-1; no definite D call. Looked up from germline, CDR1 is SGHRS and CDR2 is YFSETQ. This CDR3 contains 15 residues. Trimming left V 4 bases short and J 7 bases short, with 20 bases between. The CDR3 reads CASSINEGSRGEAFF. CDR3 bases: TGCGCCAGCAGCATAAACGAGGGATCACGGGGTGAAGCTTTCTTT.

The CDR3 DNA reads TGCGCCAGCAGCTTGCGGACAGGGGGCCATGAGCAGTTCTTC. Its translation: CASSLRTGGHEQFF. The V gene is TRBV5-1, the J gene TRBJ2-1; 11 bases align to TRBD1. The CDR3 runs to 14 residues. Trimming at V came to 1 base and at J to 8 bases, leaving 2 bases not matched to a gene. Germline CDR1 reads SGHRS; CDR2 reads YFSETQ.

The V and J genes are TRBV11-1 and TRBJ2-2, with a weak D call TRBD1 (5 bases). The CDR3 has 13 residues. Trimming removed 3 bases from V and 6 bases from J, with 8 bases in between. Per the germline V gene, CDR1 is SGHAT and CDR2 is FQDESV (reference sequence). The CDR3 coding sequence is TGTGCCAGCAGCTTTCCAGGGCCCGGGGAGCTGTTTTTT. It is translated as CASSFPGPGELFF.